This T cell receptor (beta chain) derives from a study of relationships among human T cell subsets (dated by TCRdb to the early 2010s). A note on the overall study: Sequencing was performed on eight distinct blood T cell populations: pan T, CD8 cytotoxic, regulatory, Th1, Th2, naive plus transitional, activated and memory cells.

Findings and caveats that apply to the study as a whole: Over 60% of CD8+ cytotoxic sequences belonged to clones with over 100 reads, whereas regulatory and Th2 subsets showed few such clones. No statistically significant differences in V, D and J usage, CDR3 length or N-nucleotide additions were observed among the seven subsets. The considerable overlap in CDR3s among Th1, Th2 and regulatory T cells was taken as suggesting that cell fate choices are stochastic. A CD4+CD8+ double-positive population could not be ruled out by the bead-based sorting.

Spanning cysteine to phenylalanine, the CDR3 consists of 12 amino acids. The CDR3 DNA has 36 bases and is translated from base 1. V and J are truncated by 5 bases and 10 bases respectively, leaving an intervening sequence of 12 bases. Sequences MDHEN (CDR1) and SYDVKM (CDR2) are obtained from the germline V gene. The library was generated by multiplex PCR. Sequencing instrument: 454 GS FLX. TCR alpha and beta CDR3 regions were amplified from mRNA by semiquantitative ARM-PCR. In ARM-PCR, tagged nested gene-specific primers were applied first, and communal superprimers then carried out the exponential amplification. Before the second amplification round was performed on first-round PCR products, the nested primers were removed by exonuclease. Amplicons were sequenced on the 454 platform, which allows rapid sequencing of millions of DNA fragments without cloning bias. A read counted as effective if the read could be mapped to both V and J germline segments. The study's own analysis went as follows. IRmap was used to assign reads to germline V, D and J segments, and IRmap relies on pyromap, a Smith-Waterman modification adapted to 454 sequencing errors. To filter D-beta assignments, cutoffs were set at the 99th percentile of the alignment scores obtained from simulated random sequences. CDR3 was defined as the amino acids between the conserved V-segment Y[YFLI]C motif and the J-segment [FW]GXGT motif. A compound Poisson process model, previously applied to large-scale EST data, was used to estimate repertoire diversity. A procedure for detecting cross-contamination was applied so that sample contamination could be argued against as the origin of shared CDR3s. In-frame beta chains were kept once TCRdb had trimmed the public reads at Q25 with fastp and called clones with MiXCR. Here each entry gathers all rows of one CDR3 protein and keeps the most common genes and DNA. The V and J calls reflect TCRdb's pipeline rather than the authors' work. The sample table contains some 13,000 distinct CDR3 sequences; only one count was recorded for over 50% of them. Clones ranked in the top ten supply about 2.2% of the sample.

Starting from positively selected CD4+ cells, anti-CD25 beads were used to select CD4+CD25+ regulatory T cells. To isolate the T cell subsets, Miltenyi superparamagnetic beads coated with subset-specific monoclonal antibodies were used. All T cell populations were isolated from peripheral blood. Mononuclear cells were obtained from whole blood by Ficoll separation, and monocytes were then depleted with anti-CD14 microbeads. Isolated cell populations were immediately resuspended in RNAprotect reagent. For this clonotype: This receptor's antigen is unknown. Nothing much larger sits one base from this clone, and base qualities are not available.

The chain was built from TRBV28 and TRBJ2-1; TRBD2 is possibly the D segment (5 matching bases). This sequence was found in a man aged 35 to 55 in good health. Input material: Tregs sorted from blood. The DNA reads as follows: TGTGCCAGCAGTCAATCTCCTAGCGAGCAGTTCTTC. Its translation reads: CASSQSPSEQFF.